Listed here are 15 T cell receptor beta chains from one sample, sequenced in a study of identical twins. TCRdb re-analysed the 5' RACE reads in MiXCR, keeping a single row per CDR3 protein. The sample records 510,000 or so distinct CDR3 sequences, 12% to 15% being singletons. This sample was shared with a second study, whose subject was yellow fever vaccine responses in identical twins.

Sequences were obtained from CD4+ T cells sorted from blood. These receptors came from a woman aged 18-35 years in good health.

V is TRBV4-2 and J is TRBJ2-3; D is possibly TRBD2 (7 bases). Trimming removed 3 bases from V and 3 bases from J, with 16 bases in between. The CDR3 runs 16 residues. The germline V gene encodes CDR1 LGHNA and CDR2 YNFKEQ. The CDR3 DNA sequence: TGTGCCAGCAGCCAGGGGGGAGGGGGGGATACAGATACGCAGTATTTT. Protein: CASSQGGGGDTDTQYF.

This clonotype has only a few counts. DNA for the CDR3: TGTGCCAGCAGCCAAGACTGGGGGACAGGGACTGAAAAACTGTTTTTT. Protein sequence: CASSQDWGTGTEKLFF. The chain has TRBV3-1 and TRBJ1-4; the match to TRBD1 covers 9 bases. V dropped 0 bases and J dropped 7; count of bases not matched to a gene: 6. The germline V gene has CDR1 LGHDT and CDR2 YNNKEL (reference sequence). The CDR3 contains 16 residues.

The V and J genes are TRBV28 and TRBJ2-7; D perhaps matches TRBD1 (5 bases). The germline V and J ends were trimmed by 6 bases and 3 bases, with 15 bases remaining between them. Germline CDR1 and CDR2: MDHEN and SYDVKM. CDR3 length: 14 residues. The CDR3 loop is CASSPDIRIYEQYF. The CDR3 nucleotides are TGTGCCAGCAGCCCGGACATCCGTATCTACGAGCAGTACTTC.

The chain employs TRBV2 and TRBJ2-7; D unresolved. The length of the CDR3 is 13 residues. The V end lost 1 base, the J end lost 4 bases, and 8 bases lay between the germline ends. The germline V gene encodes CDR1 SNHLY and CDR2 FYNNEI. The CDR3 DNA follows: TGTGCCAGCAGTGAAGAGGGAAGGTACGAGCAGTACTTC. Amino acid sequence: CASSEEGRYEQYF.

The chain carries TRBV12-3 or TRBV12-4 and TRBJ2-3; 8 bases are shared with TRBD2. Germline trimming cut 6 bases from V and 0 bases from J; bases unmatched to any gene: 5. CDR3 length: 15 amino acids. The CDR3 nucleotides read TGTGCCAGCAGGGGGACTAGTTCAAGCACAGATACGCAGTATTTT. Its translation is CASRGTSSSTDTQYF.

The rearrangement joins TRBV15 to TRBJ2-1; 8 bases are a match to TRBD1. The CDR3 spans 14 residues. CDR1 is LNHNV, CDR2 YYDKDF, per germline (reference sequence). The J segment lost 5 bases and the V segment lost 3 bases, leaving 3 bases of the junction unmatched. CDR3 sequence reads: CATSRDRVHNEQFF. The CDR3 DNA is TGTGCCACCAGCAGGGACAGGGTACACAATGAGCAGTTCTTC.

The rearrangement joins TRBV2 to TRBJ1-2, with 7 bases that match TRBD1. This CDR3 comprises 14 residues. Per germline, CDR1 SNHLY and CDR2 FYNNEI. The V and J ends lost 4 bases and 2 bases, in that order; junction bases with no gene match: 4. CDR3 region: CASSVQGVNYGYTF. CDR3 sequence (DNA): TGTGCCAGCAGTGTTCAGGGGGTGAACTATGGCTACACCTTC.

The DNA for the CDR3 is TGTGCCAGCAGCCTTGGGACAGGGGTCTCTGGAAACACCATATATTTT. Its translation: CASSLGTGVSGNTIYF. This chain uses TRBV3-1 with TRBJ1-3, with 10 nucleotides matching TRBD1. The CDR3 totals 16 residues. The V gene's germline CDR1 is LGHDT and CDR2 YNNKEL (reference sequence). The V gene end was trimmed by 4 bases and the J gene end by 0 bases; junction bases not matched to a gene: 3.

The chain links TRBV15 to TRBJ2-1; D ambiguous. The CDR3 covers 16 residues. The germline gives CDR1 LNHNV, CDR2 YYDKDF (reference sequence). V was pared by 4 bases and J by 0 bases, with 13 bases between. CDR3 nucleotide sequence: TGTGCCACCAGCACTCAGCCGTTGAGCTCCTACAATGAGCAGTTCTTC. It encodes CATSTQPLSSYNEQFF.

The chain combines TRBV10-3 with TRBJ2-5; D might be TRBD2 (6 bases). Trimming removed 9 bases from V and 1 base from J, with 15 bases in between. This CDR3 is 14 amino acids long. Germline lookup yields CDR1 ENHRY and CDR2 SYGVKD. CDR3 region: CAMGGNGGQETQYF. The CDR3 DNA reads TGTGCCATGGGCGGAAACGGGGGCCAAGAGACCCAGTACTTC.

This clonotype was recorded a few times. The V and J genes are TRBV5-6 and TRBJ2-2, with 7 bases that match TRBD1. The CDR3 contains 14 residues. Germline-derived CDR1 and CDR2 are SGHDT and YYEEEE. Trimming cost V 3 bases and J 7 bases; bases outside gene matches: 6. CDR3 amino acids: CASSYTGDRGELFF. The CDR3 DNA follows: TGTGCCAGCAGCTATACAGGGGACCGCGGGGAGCTGTTTTTT.

V gene TRBV11-1 combines with J gene TRBJ2-1, with D possibly being TRBD2 (5 bases). Germline V gene lookup returns CDR1 SGHAT and CDR2 FQDESV (reference sequence). This CDR3 is 14 amino acids long. V was cut by 1 base and J by 8 bases, with 12 bases left in between. This CDR3 is CASSLVITGDEQFF. In DNA form, the CDR3 reads TGTGCCAGCAGCTTAGTCATAACCGGGGATGAGCAGTTCTTC. The full variable domain, completed using reference TRBV11-1 and TRBJ2-1, is EAEVAQSPRYKITEKSQAVAFWCDPISGHATLYWYRQILGQGPELLVQFQDESVVDDSQLPKDRFSAERLKGVDSTLKIQPAELGDSAMYLCASSLVITGDEQFFGPGTRLTVL.

This clonotype was observed a few times. This chain joins TRBV20-1 and TRBJ2-2, with 10 bases that match TRBD2. The V and J ends lost 2 bases and 1 base, in that order; junction bases with no gene match: 4. This CDR3 region has 16 residues. CDR1 is DFQATT and CDR2 is SNEGSKA in the germline V gene (reference sequence). CDR3 loop: CSARKIAGGNTGELFF. CDR3 DNA: TGCAGTGCTAGAAAAATAGCGGGGGGGAACACCGGGGAGCTGTTTTTT.

This clonotype came up a few times. V and J are TRBV12-3 or TRBV12-4 and TRBJ2-1; a possible D gene is TRBD2 (6 bases). The CDR3 extends over 15 amino acids. V gave up 8 bases and J gave up 0 bases, with 14 bases separating them. The CDR3 DNA follows: TGTGCCAGCGGGTGGGACTCAAGCTCCTACAATGAGCAGTTCTTC. The encoded protein is CASGWDSSSYNEQFF.

This clonotype has just a few counts. CDR3 coding DNA: TGTGCCACCAGCAGAGATAGAAGCAGTTTGACCCAGTACTTC. It encodes CATSRDRSSLTQYF. The chain recombines TRBV15 with TRBJ2-5; D unresolved. V dropped 0 bases and J dropped 7 bases, with 12 bases sitting between them. Looked up from germline, CDR1 is LNHNV and CDR2 is YYDKDF (reference sequence). This CDR3 comprises 14 residues.